Given below is one TCR beta chain in context. Its cognate antigen is unknown. CDR3 length equals 14 residues. Germline values: CDR1 SEHNR, CDR2 FQNEAQ (reference sequence). The data are from a study of CXCR3-negative and CXCR3-positive naive CD8 T cells. UMI labels and 5' RACE were used to prepare the TRB cDNA libraries. Reanalyzing the 5' RACE reads, TCRdb keeps one entry per CDR3 protein, without DNA. The sample has tens of thousands of distinct CDR3 sequences. Those CD8+ T cells considered naive were CD45RO-CCR7+CD27+CD95-. The study's findings and limits: CXCR3-positive naive cells had TRB CDR3s that were more hydrophobic than CXCR3-negative naive cells had.

The sequenced sample consisted of naive CXCR3+ CD8+ T cells from blood. Stated subset: CD45RO-CCR7+CD27+CD95- naive CD8+ T cells expressing CXCR3 (TNR3+). The chain links TRBV7-9 to TRBJ2-7; TCRdb's D gene call, TRBD1, goes unchecked for lack of DNA. The sequence was obtained from a human donor in good health. Some clones in this sample may be carry-over from other donors' samples. The CDR3 loop reads CASSPFAGDYEQYF.